What follows are 29 T cell receptor beta chains derived from one specimen sequenced in a study of cytomegalovirus exposure and HLA in healthy donors. Both 60 Vbeta primers and 13 Jbeta primers went into the PCR. TCRdb's table, derived via immunoSEQ multiplex PCR, lists solely in-frame clones and lacks some. The sample records fewer than 150,000 clones, roughly 80% being singletons. Sequencing used PBMCs. The source is a male donor in good health and CMV-seronegative.

The chain carries TRBV4-2 and TRBJ1-5, with 8 bases aligning to TRBD1. CDR1 is LGHNA, CDR2 YNFKEQ, per germline. The junction had 8 bases not matched to a gene; V was cut back by 1 base and J by 6 bases. This CDR3 spans 16 amino acids. The CDR3 region has the DNA TGTGCCAGCAGCCAAGCGACGACAGGGGTGGGTCAGCCCCAGCATTTT. Its translation is CASSQATTGVGQPQHF.

The chain joins TRBV7-8 to TRBJ1-4; TRBD1 might be the D (5 bases). There are 15 residues in the CDR3. Germline V gives CDR1 SGHVS, CDR2 FQNEAQ. The V end was cut by 5 bases, the J end by 9 bases, with 19 bases between. CDR3 bases: TGTGCCAGCAGCACCACCTTGGGTAGGGGAAAAAAACTGTTTTTT. Translation: CASSTTLGRGKKLFF.

This clone was picked up one time. J is TRBJ1-5 and V is TRBV11-3, with D perhaps matching TRBD1 (5 bases). V was clipped by 6 bases and J by 0 bases, with 9 bases between them. Germline V gene lookup returns CDR1 SGHNT and CDR2 YENEEA. The CDR3 has 14 amino acids. CDR3: CASRRQYSNQPQHF. The DNA of the CDR3 is TGTGCCAGCAGAAGACAGTATAGCAATCAGCCCCAGCATTTT.

The chain recombines TRBV28 with TRBJ2-3; perhaps TRBD1 as D (6 bases). Germline V CDR1 and CDR2: MDHEN, SYDVKM. The V end lost 4 bases, the J end lost 1 base, and 12 bases lay between the germline ends. The CDR3 spans 15 residues. CDR3 DNA: TGTGCCAGCAGTTCGACAGGCGGAGGCACAGATACGCAGTATTTT. Translated: CASSSTGGGTDTQYF.

This chain connects TRBV19 to TRBJ2-2; D not certain. V was clipped by 8 bases and J by 4 bases, with 14 bases between them. Germline V gives CDR1 LNHDA, CDR2 SQIVND (reference sequence). The length of the CDR3 is 14 residues. The CDR3 bases are TGTGCCAGTTCTACAGACGGAACCACCGGGGAGCTGTTTTTT. Its protein product is CASSTDGTTGELFF.

The chain recombines TRBV2 with TRBJ2-2; D is perhaps TRBD1 (6 bases). Germline V gene data show CDR1 as SNHLY and CDR2 as FYNNEI. CDR3 length equals 15 residues. V was trimmed by 4 bases and J by 4 bases, leaving 13 bases between them. This CDR3 is CASSVQGRGTGELFF. CDR3 in DNA: TGTGCCAGCAGTGTTCAGGGGAGAGGCACCGGGGAGCTGTTTTTT.

CDR3 sequence (DNA): TGTGCCAGCAGCCGAGGACAGGCGGAGACCCAGTACTTC. The encoded protein is CASSRGQAETQYF. The V gene is TRBV7-3, the J gene TRBJ2-5, with TRBD1 matching over 7 bases. From germline, CDR1 is SGHTA and CDR2 FQGTGA. CDR3 length equals 13 residues. The V gene end was trimmed by 5 bases and the J gene end by 5 bases; junction bases not matched to a gene: 5.

This clone has more than one count but fewer than ten. The J gene is TRBJ2-1, the V gene TRBV5-1; 14 bases fit TRBD2. Germline V gene sequence: CDR1 SGHRS, CDR2 YFSETQ. V shed 5 bases and J 6 bases; nucleotides not matched to a gene: 4. The CDR3 has 15 amino acids. The CDR3 spells CASSWTSGGSNEQFF. For the CDR3, the DNA is TGCGCCAGCAGTTGGACTAGCGGGGGGAGCAATGAGCAGTTCTTC.

Only a few counts were recorded for this clone. J is TRBJ2-2 and V is TRBV4-1, with 9 bases lining up with TRBD1. This CDR3 is built from 16 residues. After removal of 0 bases from V and 4 bases from J, the junction contained 3 bases not matched to a gene. The germline CDR1 and CDR2 sequences are MGHRA and YSYEKL. The CDR3 bases are TGCGCCAGCAGCCAAGATGGGACAGGGCGCACCGGGGAGCTGTTTTTT. It encodes CASSQDGTGRTGELFF.

The V gene is TRBV27, the J gene TRBJ2-7, with TRBD1 matching 12 bases. This CDR3 contains 15 residues. The germline CDR1 and CDR2 sequences are MNHEY and SMNVEV (reference sequence). With 5 bases clipped from V and 5 bases from J, the junction kept 7 bases outside the gene matches. CDR3 loop: CASSQGTGGAHEQYF. DNA of the CDR3: TGTGCCAGCAGTCAGGGGACAGGGGGCGCCCACGAGCAGTACTTC.

CDR3 nucleotide sequence: TGTGCCAGCAGCCCGGCAGATACGCAGTATTTT. Amino acids: CASSPADTQYF. This chain joins TRBV13 and TRBJ2-3; D is undetermined. V was shortened by 5 bases and J by 4 bases, with 4 bases between the two germline ends. The CDR3 is 11 residues long. CDR1 PRHDT and CDR2 FYEKMQ come from the germline V gene (reference sequence).

The chain carries TRBV7-8 and TRBJ2-7, with 10 bases that match TRBD1. CDR3 size: 15 residues. Germline V gene data show CDR1 as SGHVS and CDR2 as FQNEAQ. The V segment lost 5 bases and the J segment 3 bases; nucleotides outside the gene matches: 7. The CDR3 spells CASSPRRDRGYEQYF. DNA for the CDR3: TGTGCCAGCAGCCCGAGACGGGACAGGGGCTACGAGCAGTACTTC.

The rearrangement links TRBV9 to TRBJ2-2, with 8 bases lining up with TRBD2. CDR1 and CDR2 from the germline V gene are SGDLS and YYNGEE. This CDR3 has 15 amino acids. Unmatched junction bases numbered 1, after V lost 3 bases and J lost 0 bases. CDR3 amino acids: CASSAGRANTGELFF. The CDR3 bases are TGTGCCAGCAGCGCCGGGAGGGCGAACACCGGGGAGCTGTTTTTT.

The CDR3 coding sequence is TGCAGTGCGCCCACAAACACTGAAGCTTTCTTT. Its protein product is CSAPTNTEAFF. The V gene is TRBV20-1, the J gene TRBJ1-1; unclear D gene. This CDR3 contains 11 residues. Deletions cut 6 bases from V and 2 bases from J, with 7 bases between. Germline loops: CDR1 DFQATT, CDR2 SNEGSKA (reference sequence).

The genes are TRBV6-6 and TRBJ2-2, with D possibly TRBD1 on 6 matching bases. Germline CDR1 and CDR2: MNHNY and SVGAGI (reference sequence). The CDR3 extends over 13 amino acids. Trimming cost V 7 bases and J 4 bases, with 10 bases left between them. The CDR3 here is CASTGTPTGELFF. Here the CDR3 DNA reads TGTGCCAGCACAGGGACACCCACCGGGGAGCTGTTTTTT.

This clone was found once. The chain employs TRBV7-2 and TRBJ1-3, with a tentative D call TRBD1 (6 bases). The CDR3 loop spans 15 amino acids. The V end lost 8 bases, the J end lost 1 base, and 15 bases lay between the germline ends. Germline V gene data show CDR1 as SGHTA and CDR2 as FQGNSA. The CDR3 spells CASGRQEFSGNTIYF. In DNA form, the CDR3 reads TGTGCCAGCGGACGACAGGAATTTTCTGGAAACACCATATATTTT.

The chain carries TRBV5-1 and TRBJ1-1; D is unresolved. CDR3 length equals 13 residues. The V end was cut by 2 bases, the J end by 4 bases, with 9 bases between. Germline V gene lookup returns CDR1 SGHRS and CDR2 YFSETQ. DNA for the CDR3: TGCGCCAGCAGCTTACGAGGGTTCACTGAAGCTTTCTTT. Its translation: CASSLRGFTEAFF.

The V gene is TRBV5-1, the J gene TRBJ2-3; D remains ambiguous. CDR1 SGHRS and CDR2 YFSETQ come from the germline V gene. Trimming pared 3 bases from V and 4 bases from J, leaving 12 bases between. The CDR3 loop spans 14 amino acids. CDR3 coding DNA: TGCGCCAGCAGCTCCTTCGAAGCCCCAGATACGCAGTATTTT. Its translation: CASSSFEAPDTQYF.

The chain employs TRBV18 and TRBJ2-7; 8 bases match TRBD2. This CDR3 comprises 14 residues. The germline CDR1 and CDR2 sequences are KGHSH and LQKENI. V gave up 6 bases and J gave up 6 bases; unmatched junction bases: 10. CDR3 sequence: CASSTHPGGLEQYF. CDR3 DNA: TGTGCCAGCTCCACCCATCCGGGGGGGCTCGAGCAGTACTTC.

The chain links TRBV4-1 to TRBJ1-6, with 9 bases fitting TRBD1. Looked up from germline, CDR1 is MGHRA and CDR2 is YSYEKL. The CDR3 runs 16 residues. J gave up 8 bases and V 1 base, and 6 bases lay outside the gene matches. The CDR3 spells CASSQVRGQGYSPLHF. The CDR3 DNA reads as TGCGCCAGCAGCCAAGTCCGGGGACAGGGTTATTCACCCCTCCACTTT.

This sequence joins TRBV7-9 and TRBJ1-2; no definite D call. Germline CDR1 SEHNR, CDR2 FQNEAQ (reference sequence). Trimming left V 3 bases short and J 4 bases short, with 12 bases between. This CDR3 comprises 14 residues. CDR3 residues: CASSLVSGVYGYTF. For the CDR3, the DNA is TGTGCCAGCAGCTTGGTCAGTGGAGTCTATGGCTACACCTTC.

The chain joins TRBV28 to TRBJ1-1, with 11 positions matching TRBD1. V shed 8 bases and J 7 bases; nucleotides not matched to a gene: 9. Germline V gene lookup returns CDR1 MDHEN and CDR2 SYDVKM. The CDR3 sequence is 14 residues long. Here the CDR3 reads CASYRVGTGGEAFF. CDR3 DNA sequence: TGTGCCAGCTACAGAGTCGGGACAGGGGGTGAAGCTTTCTTT.

The V and J genes are TRBV6-1 and TRBJ1-1; D is uncertain. CDR1 is MNHNS, CDR2 SASEGT, per germline. This CDR3 contains 13 residues. V dropped 10 bases and J dropped 4 bases, with 16 bases sitting between them. Written as DNA, the CDR3 is TGTGCCACCCTCATACCAATCGGCACTGAAGCTTTCTTT. Protein sequence: CATLIPIGTEAFF.

This clone was seen only a few times. The chain recombines TRBV7-9 with TRBJ2-1, with D possibly matching TRBD2 (7 bases). The CDR3 length is 13 residues. Trimming stripped 5 bases from V and 6 bases from J, with 11 bases between. Germline V CDR1 and CDR2: SEHNR, FQNEAQ (reference sequence). CDR3 in amino acids: CASSQGGANEQFF. The CDR3 DNA follows: TGTGCCAGCAGCCAAGGGGGGGCCAATGAGCAGTTCTTC.

Only a few counts were recorded for this clone. The chain links TRBV27 to TRBJ1-5; D unclear. CDR1 is MNHEY and CDR2 is SMNVEV in the germline V gene (reference sequence). This CDR3 comprises 14 residues. The ends were cut back, 2 bases at V and 0 bases at J, with 5 bases in the middle. Written as DNA, the CDR3 is TGTGCCAGCAGTTTAGGGAGTAGCAATCAGCCCCAGCATTTT. It is translated as CASSLGSSNQPQHF.

V is TRBV23-1 and J is TRBJ1-4; TRBD1 agrees at 10 bases. TRBV23-1 is treated as an ORF (open reading frame) with a function not yet certain. V lost 0 bases and J lost 10; bases outside the gene matches: 8. This CDR3 has 16 residues. The CDR3 coding sequence is TGCGCCAGCAGTCAATCTTACGGGGACAGGGGTGGAAAACTGTTTTTT. Its protein is CASSQSYGDRGGKLFF.

This clone was counted a few times. The chain recombines TRBV4-3 with TRBJ2-5, with D uncertain. The DNA end is more similar to TRBJ2-7, so the J call may be wrong. CDR1 and CDR2 from the germline V gene are LGHNA and YSLEER. This CDR3 is 14 amino acids long. CDR3 nucleotides: TGCGCCAGCAGCCAAGATCGTCTAGGCTACGAGCAGTACTTC. Protein: CASSQDRLGYEQYF.

The V gene is TRBV6-5, the J gene TRBJ2-7; 7 bases line up with TRBD1. Trimming cost V 6 bases and J 7 bases; bases outside gene matches: 12. The V gene's germline CDR1 is MNHEY and CDR2 SVGAGI. The CDR3 consists of 14 residues. CDR3 sequence: CASSRDSGSREQYF. For the CDR3, the DNA is TGTGCCAGCAGCCGGGACAGTGGATCTCGGGAGCAGTACTTC.

The chain couples TRBV18 to TRBJ2-7, with D perhaps matching TRBD1 (6 bases). Germline-derived CDR1 and CDR2 are KGHSH and LQKENI. The CDR3 runs 13 residues. V was cut by 3 bases and J by 2 bases, with 8 bases left in between. Written as DNA, the CDR3 is TGTGCCAGCTCACCGGACAGTACCTACGAGCAGTACTTC. It is translated as CASSPDSTYEQYF.